These 27 T cell receptor beta chains originate from one sample sequenced in a study of shared clonotypes between healthy human individuals. The assay was immunoSEQ multiplex PCR, and TCRdb's table has in-frame clones only and misses some. Found here are about 2.4 million clones, around nine tenths of them singletons; the top ten hold 0.11% to 0.15%. Material for sequencing was naive CD4+ T cells sorted from blood. Subset noted: CD45RA+ positively selected. These receptors were taken from a man younger than 30 in good health.

The table lists this clone with a count of one. The V and J genes are TRBV19 and TRBJ2-5; 9 bases line up with TRBD2. V lost 4 bases and J lost 4; bases outside the gene matches: 4. Germline assignment: CDR1 LNHDA and CDR2 SQIVND (reference sequence). This CDR3 region has 14 residues. CDR3 nucleotides: TGTGCCAGTAGTACGTTAGCGGGAGTAGAGACCCAGTACTTC. This sequence encodes CASSTLAGVETQYF.

This clone has a single count. The chain recombines TRBV27 with TRBJ2-3; 9 positions agree with TRBD2. The V and J ends lost 6 bases and 2 bases, in that order; junction bases with no gene match: 12. The CDR3 sequence is 17 residues long. Per the germline V gene, CDR1 is MNHEY and CDR2 is SMNVEV (reference sequence). The CDR3 reads CASSMASGTFLTDTQYF. The CDR3 nucleotides read TGTGCCAGCAGCATGGCTAGCGGGACTTTCCTCACAGATACGCAGTATTTT.

A note on this clone: A read error may produce the germline difference seen at one junction end. The chain uses TRBV7-7 and TRBJ2-2, with TRBD1 matching over 8 bases. The CDR3 totals 16 residues. In germline, CDR1 is SSHAT, CDR2 FNYEAQ (reference sequence). CDR3 residues: CASSLGTGTYTGELFF. In nucleotides, the CDR3 is TGTGCTAGCAGCTTAGGGACAGGCACCTACACCGGGGAGCTGTTTTTT.

This clone was detected once. The chain couples TRBV5-4 to TRBJ2-7, with 8 bases aligning to TRBD2. There are 14 residues in the CDR3. Germline trimming cut 4 bases from V and 3 bases from J; bases unmatched to any gene: 6. Germline-derived CDR1 and CDR2 are SGHNT and YYREEE (reference sequence). CDR3 sequence (DNA): TGTGCCAGCAGCAGAAGCGGGAGCGGCTACGAGCAGTACTTC. This encodes CASSRSGSGYEQYF.

The rearrangement joins TRBV18 to TRBJ2-3; 7 bases align to TRBD2. Germline V gives CDR1 KGHSH, CDR2 LQKENI. V shed 1 base, J shed 2 bases, and the junction held 6 bases outside the gene matches. This CDR3 has 16 amino acids. CDR3: CASSPRLAGVTDTQYF. The CDR3 bases are TGTGCCAGCTCACCACGATTGGCGGGGGTCACAGATACGCAGTATTTT.

J is TRBJ1-2 and V is TRBV6-1; TRBD1 agrees at 11 bases. This CDR3 has 15 residues. Germline trimming cut 1 base from V and 4 bases from J; bases unmatched to any gene: 2. Germline CDR1 reads MNHNS; CDR2 reads SASEGT. The CDR3 is CASSEGDRGSYGYTF. CDR3 coding DNA: TGTGCCAGCAGTGAAGGGGACAGGGGGAGCTATGGCTACACCTTC.

The rearrangement links TRBV19 to TRBJ2-1; a possible D gene is TRBD2 (6 bases). This CDR3 is built from 15 residues. V was clipped by 5 bases and J by 4 bases, with 15 bases between them. CDR1 LNHDA and CDR2 SQIVND come from the germline V gene (reference sequence). The CDR3 here is CASSPSGPEYNEQFF. The CDR3 nucleotides read TGTGCCAGTAGTCCCAGCGGGCCTGAGTACAATGAGCAGTTCTTC. Full variable domain (missing parts from reference TRBV19 and TRBJ2-1): DGGITQSPKYLFRKEGQNVTLSCEQNLNHDAMYWYRQDPGQGLRLIYYSQIVNDFQKGDIAEGYSVSREKKESFPLTVTSAQKNPTAFYLCASSPSGPEYNEQFFGPGTRLTVL.

The chain recombines TRBV11-2 with TRBJ2-7; D may be TRBD2 (5 bases). V was cut by 5 bases and J by 4 bases, with 21 bases left in between. The CDR3 length is 16 residues. The germline V gene encodes CDR1 SGHAT and CDR2 FQNNGV. The CDR3 protein is CASSQIRERRRYEQYF. As DNA, the CDR3 is TGTGCCAGCAGCCAAATCCGGGAAAGGAGGCGGTACGAGCAGTACTTC.

The chain is built from TRBV15 and TRBJ1-1, with D possibly TRBD1 on 6 matching bases. V lost 8 bases, J lost 1 base, and 17 bases lay in between. The CDR3 is 15 residues long. Germline assignment: CDR1 LNHNV and CDR2 YYDKDF (reference sequence). The CDR3 DNA reads as TGTGCCACCTTACAGGGTGCCAAATGGAACACTGAAGCTTTCTTT. Its protein product is CATLQGAKWNTEAFF.

The CDR3 sequence: CASSFRSLTDTQYF. CDR3 in DNA: TGTGCCAGCAGCTTTAGGAGCCTCACAGATACGCAGTATTTT. V is TRBV5-6 and J is TRBJ2-3; unclear D gene. Trimming shortened V by 2 bases and J by 2 bases, and 9 bases separated the two germline ends. The CDR3 has 14 residues. Germline V gene sequence: CDR1 SGHDT, CDR2 YYEEEE. Variable domain in full (rest from reference TRBV5-6 and TRBJ2-3): DAGVTQSPTHLIKTRGQQVTLRCSPKSGHDTVSWYQQALGQGPQFIFQYYEEEERQRGNFPDRFSGHQFPNYSSELNVNALLLGDSALYLCASSFRSLTDTQYFGPGTRLTVL.

This clone was counted a single time. The chain employs TRBV11-2 and TRBJ2-7; 10 positions match TRBD2. CDR1 SGHAT and CDR2 FQNNGV come from the germline V gene. V gave up 5 bases and J gave up 6 bases; unmatched junction bases: 16. CDR3 size: 17 residues. CDR3 in amino acids: CASSLPAGGPPLGEQYF. The CDR3 DNA reads as TGTGCCAGCAGCCTCCCAGCGGGGGGGCCCCCTTTGGGCGAGCAGTACTTC.

V gene TRBV18 combines with J gene TRBJ2-7, with D unresolved. CDR3 length: 15 residues. In germline, CDR1 is KGHSH, CDR2 LQKENI. Trimming removed 5 bases from V and 5 bases from J, with 19 bases in between. CDR3 sequence reads: CASSFHPGMMDEQYF. In DNA form, the CDR3 reads TGTGCCAGCTCATTCCATCCAGGTATGATGGACGAGCAGTACTTC.

The rearrangement links TRBV4-1 to TRBJ2-1, with 9 nucleotides matching TRBD2. This CDR3 comprises 15 residues. Trimming removed 11 bases from V and 6 bases from J; junction bases left unmatched: 14. Germline V gene lookup returns CDR1 MGHRA and CDR2 YSYEKL. CDR3 nucleotides: TGCGCCGTCTCGTTGTTAGCGGGAGTAGCCAATGAGCAGTTCTTC. It translates to CAVSLLAGVANEQFF.

The chain carries TRBV28 and TRBJ2-7; D possibly uses TRBD1 or TRBD2 (6 bases each). V shed 6 bases and J shed 5 bases, with 20 bases lying between them. The germline V gene encodes CDR1 MDHEN and CDR2 SYDVKM. This CDR3 has 15 amino acids. DNA of the CDR3: TGTGCCAGCAGCCGCGGGACACCTGGCCTCCACGAGCAGTACTTC. It yields the protein CASSRGTPGLHEQYF.

The CDR3 protein is CASSATSGSPADTQYF. DNA of the CDR3: TGTGCCAGCAGCGCCACTAGCGGGAGCCCGGCAGATACGCAGTATTTT. This chain links TRBV9 with TRBJ2-3, with 11 bases lining up with TRBD2. CDR3 size: 16 residues. V was clipped by 3 bases and J by 4 bases; unmatched bases: 7. The V gene's germline CDR1 is SGDLS and CDR2 YYNGEE.

The rearrangement joins TRBV5-5 to TRBJ1-6; a possible D gene is TRBD1 (5 bases). The germline V gene has CDR1 SGHKS and CDR2 YYEKEE (reference sequence). Trimming removed 4 bases from V and 0 bases from J, with 11 bases in between. This CDR3 comprises 16 residues. This chain's CDR3 is CASSQLDSSYNSPLHF. CDR3 bases: TGTGCCAGCAGCCAGCTAGACAGCTCCTATAATTCACCCCTCCACTTT.

CDR3 sequence reads: CASSSRQGTPQETQYF. CDR3 coding DNA: TGCGCCAGCAGCTCCCGACAGGGGACGCCCCAAGAGACCCAGTACTTC. The rearrangement joins TRBV5-1 to TRBJ2-5, with 8 bases matching TRBD1. The CDR3 spans 16 residues. Germline values: CDR1 SGHRS, CDR2 YFSETQ. V trimming: 3 bases; J trimming: 1 base; junction bases outside the gene matches: 8. Combining the CDR3 with reference TRBV5-1 and TRBJ2-5 gives the whole variable domain KAGVTQTPRYLIKTRGQQVTLSCSPISGHRSVSWYQQTPGQGLQFLFEYFSETQRNKGNFPGRFSGRQFSNSRSEMNVSTLELGDSALYLCASSSRQGTPQETQYFGPGTRLLVL.

In its sample, this clone was seen once. The junction and the germline gene differ at one end; a read error may be behind it. This chain uses TRBV5-1 with TRBJ1-2, with 7 bases identical to TRBD1. This CDR3 comprises 17 residues. Per germline, CDR1 SGHRS and CDR2 YFSETQ. CDR3 DNA: TGCGCCAGCAGCTTGGGTCGGGGACAGCCGGCTAACTTTGGCTACACCTTC. Encoded protein: CASSLGRGQPANFGYTF. Full variable domain (outside the CDR3, taken from reference TRBV5-1 and TRBJ1-2): KAGVTQTPRYLIKTRGQQVTLSCSPISGHRSVSWYQQTPGQGLQFLFEYFSETQRNKGNFPGRFSGRQFSNSRSEMNVSTLELGDSALYLCASSLGRGQPANFGYTFGSGTRLTVV.

The chain carries TRBV4-1 and TRBJ2-1, with D possibly matching TRBD2 (5 bases). This CDR3 comprises 18 residues. V was trimmed by 8 bases and J by 5 bases, leaving 28 bases between them. CDR1 is MGHRA and CDR2 is YSYEKL in the germline V gene. CDR3 residues: CASGEVAGGRVRHNEQFF. The CDR3 DNA sequence: TGCGCCAGCGGAGAAGTCGCCGGTGGGCGGGTCAGACACAATGAGCAGTTCTTC.

The CDR3 spells CASSSFSPSAEKLFF. DNA for the CDR3: TGTGCCAGCTCATCCTTCAGTCCTTCGGCTGAAAAACTGTTTTTT. The chain has TRBV18 and TRBJ1-4; no firm D call. CDR1 KGHSH and CDR2 LQKENI come from the germline V gene. V was shortened by 5 bases and J by 7 bases, with 17 bases between the two germline ends. The CDR3 contains 15 residues.

The rearrangement links TRBV30 to TRBJ2-4; tentatively, D is TRBD2 (6 bases). Trimming cost V 0 bases and J 3 bases, with 12 bases left between them. The CDR3 runs to 15 residues. Germline lookup yields CDR1 GTSNPN and CDR2 SVGIG (reference sequence). The CDR3 DNA reads as TGTGCCTGGAGTGTACCGAGGGGAGGCAAAAACATTCAGTACTTC. Translation gives CAWSVPRGGKNIQYF.

The J gene is TRBJ2-7, the V gene TRBV6-5; TRBD2 agrees at 15 bases. V dropped 4 bases and J dropped 3; count of bases not matched to a gene: 4. Germline CDR1 and CDR2: MNHEY and SVGAGI. The CDR3 has 16 residues. DNA of the CDR3: TGTGCCAGCAGTTCTCCGGGACTAGCGGGAGGCTACGAGCAGTACTTC. It yields the protein CASSSPGLAGGYEQYF.

This chain links TRBV11-2 with TRBJ2-5, with D tentatively TRBD2 (6 bases). CDR3 length: 16 residues. Trimming pared 4 bases from V and 4 bases from J, leaving 19 bases between. Germline assignment: CDR1 SGHAT and CDR2 FQNNGV. CDR3 sequence: CASSWVPDSRGETQYF. For the CDR3, the DNA is TGTGCCAGCAGCTGGGTGCCGGACTCGCGGGGAGAGACCCAGTACTTC.

This CDR3 reads CASSALGGDTGELFF. CDR3 DNA sequence: TGTGCCAGCAGTGCCTTAGGGGGAGACACCGGGGAGCTGTTTTTT. The chain joins TRBV6-5 to TRBJ2-2, with D possibly matching TRBD1 (6 bases). Deletions cut 5 bases from V and 3 bases from J, with 13 bases between. CDR3 length equals 15 residues. Germline CDR1 and CDR2: MNHEY and SVGAGI.

The gene calls are TRBV6-6 and TRBJ2-1; D possibly corresponds to TRBD2 (5 bases). The V end was cut by 6 bases, the J end by 0 bases, with 15 bases between. CDR1 is MNHNY, CDR2 SVGAGI, per germline (reference sequence). The CDR3 runs 16 residues. CDR3 residues: CASSHNLATSYNEQFF. CDR3 bases: TGTGCCAGCAGCCACAATCTAGCAACCTCCTACAATGAGCAGTTCTTC.

V gene TRBV6-6 combines with J gene TRBJ1-3; 7 positions match TRBD1. Trimming took 10 bases from V and 4 from J; bases not matched to a gene: 10. Germline CDR1 and CDR2: MNHNY and SVGAGI (reference sequence). The CDR3 is 14 amino acids. The CDR3 DNA reads as TGTGCCACCGGCGAGACAGGGTTGGGAAACACCATATATTTT. Translation: CATGETGLGNTIYF.

In regard to this clone: Other DNA sequences in this specimen translate into the identical CDR3. DNA for the CDR3: TGCGCCAGCAGCTTGGGGTCATCGGGGGGCCAAGAGACCCAGTACTTC. Translated, it gives CASSLGSSGGQETQYF. The chain has TRBV5-1 and TRBJ2-5; TRBD2 matches 7 bases. The V and J ends lost 0 bases and 1 base, in that order; junction bases with no gene match: 6. CDR1 and CDR2 (germline): SGHRS, YFSETQ. The CDR3 totals 16 residues. Full variable domain (rest looked up from reference TRBV5-1 and TRBJ2-5): KAGVTQTPRYLIKTRGQQVTLSCSPISGHRSVSWYQQTPGQGLQFLFEYFSETQRNKGNFPGRFSGRQFSNSRSEMNVSTLELGDSALYLCASSLGSSGGQETQYFGPGTRLLVL.